A single T cell receptor beta chain is shown here with its context. Other DNA sequences in this sample translate to the same CDR3. This sample was taken from a study of blood T cell repertoires in COVID-19. Across the study: Specimens from acute and convalescent COVID-19 originated in the United States, Italy and Spain. PBMCs, B-cell-depleted T cells, or T cells were the source of the cDNA or gDNA that made up the material.

Method: immunoSEQ multiplex PCR; TCRdb's copy keeps in-frame clones and lacks some. The table has 220,000 or so clones, 85% seen once; the top ten hold about 3%. The CDR3 totals 11 residues. CDR1 and CDR2 from the germline V gene are SGHTA and FQGNSA. Trimming left V 5 bases short and J 3 bases short, with 4 bases between. Sequenced sample: peripheral blood. This receptor was taken from a man in his fifties who had recovered from COVID-19. The gene calls are TRBV7-2 and TRBJ2-5, with D unresolved. CDR3 sequence reads: CASSPKETQYF. DNA of the CDR3: TGTGCCAGCAGCCCCAAAGAGACCCAGTACTTC.